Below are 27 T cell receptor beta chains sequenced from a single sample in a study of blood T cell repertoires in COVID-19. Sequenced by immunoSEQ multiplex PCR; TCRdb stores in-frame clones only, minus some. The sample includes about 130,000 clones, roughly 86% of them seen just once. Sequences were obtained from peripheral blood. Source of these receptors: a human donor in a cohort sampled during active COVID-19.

The CDR3 DNA follows: TGTGCCACCAGCGTCGGGCGGGGCCCTAGCACAGATACGCAGTATTTT. Protein sequence: CATSVGRGPSTDTQYF. V usage is TRBV24-1 and J usage is TRBJ2-3, with D possibly being TRBD2 (6 bases). Germline values: CDR1 KGHDR, CDR2 SFDVKD. The germline V and J ends were trimmed by 7 bases and 0 bases, with 16 bases remaining between them. This CDR3 has 16 amino acids.

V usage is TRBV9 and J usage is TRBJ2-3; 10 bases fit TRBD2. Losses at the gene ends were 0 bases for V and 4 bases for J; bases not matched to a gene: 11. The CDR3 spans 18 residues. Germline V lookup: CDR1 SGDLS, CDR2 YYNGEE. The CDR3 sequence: CASSVVGTSAEEADTQYF. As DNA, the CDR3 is TGTGCCAGCAGCGTAGTGGGGACTAGCGCCGAGGAGGCAGATACGCAGTATTTT.

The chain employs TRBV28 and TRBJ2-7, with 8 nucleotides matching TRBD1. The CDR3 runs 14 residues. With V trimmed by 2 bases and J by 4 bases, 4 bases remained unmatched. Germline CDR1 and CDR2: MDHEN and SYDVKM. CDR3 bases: TGTGCCAGCAGTTTACAGGGGGCCTTATACGAGCAGTACTTC. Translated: CASSLQGALYEQYF.

CDR3 nucleotides: TGTGCCAGCAACACTGCCGGGGCTAGCGGTACCTACGAGCAGTACTTC. It translates to CASNTAGASGTYEQYF. The chain joins TRBV28 to TRBJ2-7; 7 bases are a match to TRBD2. Germline CDR1 MDHEN, CDR2 SYDVKM. V lost 7 bases to trimming and J lost 2 bases; unmatched junction nucleotides: 14. This CDR3 comprises 16 residues.

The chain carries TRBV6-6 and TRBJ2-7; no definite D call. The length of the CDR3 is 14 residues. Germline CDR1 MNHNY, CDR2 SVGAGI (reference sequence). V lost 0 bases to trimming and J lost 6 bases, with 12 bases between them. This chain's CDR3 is CASSYSIPAPEQYF. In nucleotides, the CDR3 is TGTGCCAGCAGTTACTCGATACCCGCGCCCGAGCAGTACTTC.

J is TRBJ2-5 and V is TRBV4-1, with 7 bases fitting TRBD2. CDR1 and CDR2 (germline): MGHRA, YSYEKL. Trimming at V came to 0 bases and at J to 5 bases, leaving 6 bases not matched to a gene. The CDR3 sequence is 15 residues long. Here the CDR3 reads CASSQEWGGGETQYF. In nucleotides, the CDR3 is TGCGCCAGCAGCCAAGAGTGGGGCGGGGGTGAGACCCAGTACTTC.

CDR3 amino acids: CASSWTLPPNEQYF. DNA for the CDR3: TGTGCCAGCAGTTGGACACTCCCCCCAAACGAGCAGTACTTC. The chain uses TRBV6-5 and TRBJ2-7, with D tentatively TRBD1 (5 bases). This CDR3 has 14 residues. V was clipped by 4 bases and J by 5 bases, with 15 bases between them. Germline CDR1 is MNHEY and CDR2 is SVGAGI.

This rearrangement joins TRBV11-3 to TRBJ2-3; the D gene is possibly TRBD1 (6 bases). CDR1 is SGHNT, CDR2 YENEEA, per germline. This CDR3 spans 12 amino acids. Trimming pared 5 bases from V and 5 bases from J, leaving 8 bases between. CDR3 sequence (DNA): TGTGCCAGCAGCCGAGGGGGAGATACGCAGTATTTT. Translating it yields CASSRGGDTQYF.

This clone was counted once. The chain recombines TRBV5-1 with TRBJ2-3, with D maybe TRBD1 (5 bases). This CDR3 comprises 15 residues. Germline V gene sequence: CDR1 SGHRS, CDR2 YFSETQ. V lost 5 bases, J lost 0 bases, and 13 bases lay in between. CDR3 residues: CASRTTAISTDTQYF. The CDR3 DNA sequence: TGCGCCAGCAGGACGACAGCGATTAGCACAGATACGCAGTATTTT.

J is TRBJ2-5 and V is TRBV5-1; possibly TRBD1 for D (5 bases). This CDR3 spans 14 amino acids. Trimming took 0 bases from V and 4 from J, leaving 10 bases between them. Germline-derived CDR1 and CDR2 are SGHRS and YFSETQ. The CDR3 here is CASSLGSGPETQYF. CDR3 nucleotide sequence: TGCGCCAGCAGCTTGGGGTCAGGGCCAGAGACCCAGTACTTC.

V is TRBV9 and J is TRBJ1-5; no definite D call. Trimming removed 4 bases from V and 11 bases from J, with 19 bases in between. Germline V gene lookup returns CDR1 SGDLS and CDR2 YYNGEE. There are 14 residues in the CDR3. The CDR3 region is CASSKNDAEGTQHF. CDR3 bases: TGTGCCAGCAGCAAGAACGACGCAGAGGGAACCCAGCATTTT.

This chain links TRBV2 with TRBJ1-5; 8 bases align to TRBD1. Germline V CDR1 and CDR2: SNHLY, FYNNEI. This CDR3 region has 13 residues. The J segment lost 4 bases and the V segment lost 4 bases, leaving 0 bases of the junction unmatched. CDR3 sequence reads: CASSGTGNQPQHF. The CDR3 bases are TGTGCCAGCAGTGGGACAGGGAATCAGCCCCAGCATTTT.

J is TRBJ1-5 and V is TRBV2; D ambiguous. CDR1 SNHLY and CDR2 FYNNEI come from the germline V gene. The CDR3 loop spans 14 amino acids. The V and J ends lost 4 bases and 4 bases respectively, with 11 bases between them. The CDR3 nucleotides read TGTGCCAGCAGTGTGGGTAGCCTTAATCAGCCCCAGCATTTT. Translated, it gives CASSVGSLNQPQHF.

The CDR3 spells CASRRLAGGYNEQFF. CDR3 sequence (DNA): TGTGCCAGCAGGCGACTAGCGGGAGGATACAATGAGCAGTTCTTC. This chain links TRBV7-7 with TRBJ2-1; 13 nucleotides agree with TRBD2. Germline lookup yields CDR1 SSHAT and CDR2 FNYEAQ (reference sequence). The ends lost 6 bases at V and 4 bases at J; junction bases unmatched: 3. The CDR3 has 15 residues.

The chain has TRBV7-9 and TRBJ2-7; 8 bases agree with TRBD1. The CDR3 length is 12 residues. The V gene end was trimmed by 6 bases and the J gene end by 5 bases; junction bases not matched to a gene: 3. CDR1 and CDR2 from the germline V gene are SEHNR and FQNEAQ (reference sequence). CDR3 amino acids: CASSPTGDEQYF. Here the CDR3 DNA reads TGTGCCAGCAGTCCGACAGGGGACGAGCAGTACTTC.

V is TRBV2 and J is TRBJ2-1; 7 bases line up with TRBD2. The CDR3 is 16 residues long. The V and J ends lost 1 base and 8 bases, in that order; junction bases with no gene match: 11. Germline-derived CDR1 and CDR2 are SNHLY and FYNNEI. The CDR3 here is CASSEVVLTSGDEQFF. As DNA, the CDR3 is TGTGCCAGCAGTGAAGTGGTGCTAACGAGCGGGGATGAGCAGTTCTTC.

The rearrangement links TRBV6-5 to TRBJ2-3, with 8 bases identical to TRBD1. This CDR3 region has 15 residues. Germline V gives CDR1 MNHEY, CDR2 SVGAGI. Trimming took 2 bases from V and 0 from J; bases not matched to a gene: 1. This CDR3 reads CASSYHRGSTDTQYF. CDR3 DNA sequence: TGTGCCAGCAGTTACCACAGGGGGAGCACAGATACGCAGTATTTT.

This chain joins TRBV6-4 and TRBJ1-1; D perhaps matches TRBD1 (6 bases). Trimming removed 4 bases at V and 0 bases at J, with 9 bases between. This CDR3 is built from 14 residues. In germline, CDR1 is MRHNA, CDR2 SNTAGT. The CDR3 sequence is CASSAQGVNTEAFF. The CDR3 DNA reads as TGTGCCAGCAGTGCACAGGGCGTGAACACTGAAGCTTTCTTT.

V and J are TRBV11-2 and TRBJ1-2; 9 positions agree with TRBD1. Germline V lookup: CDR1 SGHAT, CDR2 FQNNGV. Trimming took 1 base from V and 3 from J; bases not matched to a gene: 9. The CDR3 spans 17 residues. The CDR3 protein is CASSLGDRVVVDYGYTF. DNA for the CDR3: TGTGCCAGCAGCTTAGGGGACAGGGTGGTAGTGGACTATGGCTACACCTTC.

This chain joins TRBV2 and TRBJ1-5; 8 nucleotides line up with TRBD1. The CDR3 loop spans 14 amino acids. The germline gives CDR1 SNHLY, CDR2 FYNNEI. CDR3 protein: CAEGGQDRNQPQHF. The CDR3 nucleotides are TGTGCGGAAGGGGGACAGGATCGGAATCAGCCCCAGCATTTT. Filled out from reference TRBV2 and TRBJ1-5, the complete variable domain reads EPEVTQTPSHQVTQMGQEVILRCVPISNHLYFYWYRQILGQKVEFLVSFYNNEISEKSEIFDDQFSVERPDGSNFTLKIRSTKLEDSAMYFCAEGGQDRNQPQHFGDGTRLSIL.

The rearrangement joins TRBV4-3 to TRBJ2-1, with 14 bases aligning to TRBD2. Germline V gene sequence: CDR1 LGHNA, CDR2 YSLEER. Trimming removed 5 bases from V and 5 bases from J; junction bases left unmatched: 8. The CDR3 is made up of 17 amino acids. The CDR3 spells CASSAIEGLAGDNEQFF. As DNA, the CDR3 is TGCGCCAGCAGCGCGATCGAGGGACTAGCGGGGGACAATGAGCAGTTCTTC.

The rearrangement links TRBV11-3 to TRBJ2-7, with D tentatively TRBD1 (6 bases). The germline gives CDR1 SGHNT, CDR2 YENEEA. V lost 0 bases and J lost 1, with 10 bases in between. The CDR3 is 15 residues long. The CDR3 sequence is CASSLDTGRSYEQYF. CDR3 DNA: TGTGCCAGCAGCTTAGATACAGGGCGATCCTACGAGCAGTACTTC.

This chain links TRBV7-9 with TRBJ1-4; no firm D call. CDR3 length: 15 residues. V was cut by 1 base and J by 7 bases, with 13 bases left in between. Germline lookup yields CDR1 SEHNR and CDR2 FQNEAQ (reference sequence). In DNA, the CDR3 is TGTGCCAGCAGCTTAGGAGTAATACCGAGTGAAAAACTGTTTTTT. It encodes CASSLGVIPSEKLFF.

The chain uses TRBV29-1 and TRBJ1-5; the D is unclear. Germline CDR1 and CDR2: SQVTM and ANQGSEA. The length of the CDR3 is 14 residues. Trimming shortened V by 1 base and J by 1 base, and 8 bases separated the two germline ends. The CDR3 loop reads CSVEVTGSNQPQHF. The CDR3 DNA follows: TGCAGCGTTGAAGTGACGGGGAGCAATCAGCCCCAGCATTTT.

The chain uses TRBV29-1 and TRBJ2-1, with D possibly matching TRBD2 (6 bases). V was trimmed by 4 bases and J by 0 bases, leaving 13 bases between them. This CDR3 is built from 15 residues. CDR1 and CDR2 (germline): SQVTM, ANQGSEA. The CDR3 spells CSVGWGDASYNEQFF. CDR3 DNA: TGCAGCGTTGGGTGGGGGGACGCCTCCTACAATGAGCAGTTCTTC.

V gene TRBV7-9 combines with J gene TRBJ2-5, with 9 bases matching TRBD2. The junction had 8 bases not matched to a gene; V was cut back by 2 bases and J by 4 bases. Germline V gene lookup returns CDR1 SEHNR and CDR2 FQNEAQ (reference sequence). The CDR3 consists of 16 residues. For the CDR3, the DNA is TGTGCCAGCAGCTTATCCCCTAGCGGGATCGTAGAGACCCAGTACTTC. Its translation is CASSLSPSGIVETQYF.

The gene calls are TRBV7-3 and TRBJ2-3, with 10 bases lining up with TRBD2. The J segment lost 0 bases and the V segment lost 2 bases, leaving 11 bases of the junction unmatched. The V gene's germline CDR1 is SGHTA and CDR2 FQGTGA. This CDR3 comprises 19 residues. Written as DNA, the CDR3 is TGTGCCAGCAGCTTAGCATGGTTAAGCGGGAGGGGAAGCACAGATACGCAGTATTTT. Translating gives CASSLAWLSGRGSTDTQYF.